Following are 20 T cell receptor beta chains from one sample sequenced in a study of low-dose radiotherapy and immunotherapy resistance in tumors. The time point here: after trial treatment. Treatment reported: LDRT plus nivolumab, ipilimumab, low-dose cyclophosphamide and aspirin (RACIN trial). Alpha and beta chains were covered, as first-strand cDNA relied on TRAV- and TRBV-specific primers. Using a constant-region primer together with a V-primer adapter, TCRs were subjected to roughly 20 PCR cycles of amplification. MiXCR, run by TCRdb on the reads, gives a single entry per CDR3 protein. The table includes tens of thousands of distinct CDR3 sequences, about 17% detected once. Sequences were derived from PBMCs, sampled after low-dose radiotherapy plus immunotherapy. Receptor source: a male donor with prostate cancer.

This clonotype has a count of ten or more. The rearrangement uses TRBV11-2 and TRBJ2-5, with D tentatively TRBD1 (6 bases). The germline CDR1 and CDR2 sequences are SGHAT and FQNNGV. Trimming left V 0 bases short and J 7 bases short, with 12 bases between. The CDR3 length is 14 residues. CDR3 sequence: CASSLEPGATTQYF. CDR3 nucleotides: TGTGCCAGCAGCTTAGAGCCAGGGGCCACGACCCAGTACTTC.

With respect to this clonotype: A far larger clone differs by one base, so this is likely a read error. The V call is TRBV28, the J call TRBJ2-1; maybe TRBD1 (6 bases). The CDR3 has 15 residues. Germline-derived CDR1 and CDR2 are MDHEN and SYDVKM. V was pared by 6 bases and J by 10 bases, with 22 bases between. CDR3: CASRRAGTSSYEQFF. CDR3 nucleotides: TGTGCCAGCAGGAGGGCCGGGACATCTTCCTACGAGCAGTTCTTC.

This clonotype was observed at least ten times. The chain joins TRBV29-1 to TRBJ1-2; D is ambiguous. Germline CDR1 is SQVTM and CDR2 is ANQGSEA. The V and J ends lost 7 bases and 7 bases respectively, with 22 bases between them. The CDR3 consists of 14 residues. As DNA, the CDR3 is TGCAGCGCGGGGTTTCGACAAGAATATTCTGGCTACACCTTC. Translated: CSAGFRQEYSGYTF.

The sample holds many counts of this clonotype. The chain joins TRBV18 to TRBJ2-5, with D perhaps TRBD2 (6 bases). CDR1 and CDR2 from the germline V gene are KGHSH and LQKENI. The V gene lost 0 bases and the J gene lost 4 bases, with 9 bases spanning the gap. There are 14 residues in the CDR3. The CDR3: CASSPPMGGETQYF. CDR3 DNA sequence: TGTGCCAGCTCACCACCGATGGGGGGAGAGACCCAGTACTTC.

This clonotype was found many times. The V gene is TRBV2, the J gene TRBJ1-2; TRBD1 agrees at 8 bases. V dropped 6 bases and J dropped 4; count of bases not matched to a gene: 4. Germline values: CDR1 SNHLY, CDR2 FYNNEI. This CDR3 contains 13 residues. CDR3 nucleotides: TGTGCCAGCAGACCCGGACAGGGCTATGGCTACACCTTC. Translating it yields CASRPGQGYGYTF.

This clonotype was counted at least ten times. J is TRBJ1-1 and V is TRBV12-3 or TRBV12-4, with D unresolved. The V end lost 6 bases, the J end lost 5 bases, and 16 bases lay between the germline ends. The CDR3 covers 14 residues. The CDR3 reads CASSPRHPGTEAFF. The DNA of the CDR3 is TGTGCCAGCAGCCCCCGACATCCGGGGACTGAAGCTTTCTTT.

The table lists this clonotype with many counts. The chain employs TRBV6-6 and TRBJ1-6; TRBD1 agrees at 7 bases. The length of the CDR3 is 16 residues. V was pared by 4 bases and J by 11 bases, with 14 bases of the junction left unmatched. Germline CDR1 MNHNY, CDR2 SVGAGI (reference sequence). CDR3 nucleotides: TGTGCCAGCAGTTCCATGACAGGGAGTCTTATAGCACCCCTCCACTTT. This codes for CASSSMTGSLIAPLHF.

In this sample, this clonotype turned up many times. The rearrangement uses TRBV6-2 or TRBV6-3 and TRBJ2-1; D may be TRBD2 (6 bases). Trimming cost V 2 bases and J 5 bases, with 16 bases left between them. Per germline, CDR1 MNHEY and CDR2 SVGEGT. CDR3 length: 16 amino acids. CDR3 sequence (DNA): TGTGCCAGCAGTTACGGAGAAAGCGGGTGGAACAATGAGCAGTTCTTC. Its translation: CASSYGESGWNNEQFF.

This sequence joins TRBV5-3 and TRBJ2-5; D remains unclear. Being an ORF, TRBV5-3 has a function that is uncertain. The length of the CDR3 is 14 residues. V was clipped by 8 bases and J by 0 bases, with 14 bases between them. This chain's CDR3 is CASSLGPDQETQYF. CDR3 nucleotide sequence: TGTGCCAGCAGTCTAGGACCAGACCAAGAGACCCAGTACTTC.

This clonotype was recorded at least ten times. The genes are TRBV28 and TRBJ1-2, with D possibly TRBD1 on 5 matching bases. Trimming pared 1 base from V and 4 bases from J, leaving 10 bases between. Germline V gene sequence: CDR1 MDHEN, CDR2 SYDVKM. The CDR3 spans 14 residues. The CDR3 loop is CASSLSGVGYGYTF. CDR3 nucleotides: TGTGCCAGCAGTTTATCGGGGGTTGGCTATGGCTACACCTTC.

This clonotype was seen a few times. V and J are TRBV5-1 and TRBJ1-4; D is perhaps TRBD1 (6 bases). The CDR3 is made up of 14 amino acids. Germline V CDR1 and CDR2: SGHRS, YFSETQ. V was shortened by 1 base and J by 7 bases, with 11 bases between the two germline ends. As DNA, the CDR3 is TGCGCCAGCAGCTTGTCAGGGGCCAGTGAAAAACTGTTTTTT. Translating gives CASSLSGASEKLFF.

V usage is TRBV9 and J usage is TRBJ1-2; no reliable D call. The V gene's germline CDR1 is SGDLS and CDR2 YYNGEE. CDR3 size: 11 residues. V dropped 3 bases and J dropped 6 bases, with 6 bases sitting between them. The CDR3 sequence is CASSGPDGYTF. The CDR3 DNA is TGTGCCAGCAGCGGCCCGGATGGCTACACCTTC.

This clonotype was seen many times. The V gene is TRBV12-3 or TRBV12-4, the J gene TRBJ2-5, with TRBD2 identical over 10 bases. The trim removed 5 bases at V and 6 bases at J, leaving 12 bases unmatched. This CDR3 is 16 amino acids long. The CDR3: CASSQPSGRGLKTQYF. The CDR3, as DNA: TGTGCCAGCAGTCAACCCAGCGGGAGGGGTTTAAAGACCCAGTACTTC.

The table lists this clonotype with many counts. The rearrangement uses TRBV7-2 and TRBJ1-1; D not certain. CDR1 is SGHTA, CDR2 FQGNSA, per germline. The CDR3 runs to 18 residues. Between the trimmed V and J ends, which lost 2 bases and 0 bases, there was a span of 19 bases. CDR3 in DNA: TGTGCCAGCAGCTTAATTCCGTCGGGCCTCCAAATGAACACTGAAGCTTTCTTT. Translated: CASSLIPSGLQMNTEAFF. Full variable domain (missing parts from reference TRBV7-2 and TRBJ1-1): GAGVSQSPSNKVTEKGKDVELRCDPISGHTALYWYRQSLGQGLEFLIYFQGNSAPDKSGLPSDRFSAERTGGSVSTLTIQRTQQEDSAVYLCASSLIPSGLQMNTEAFFGQGTRLTVV.

This clonotype has ten or more counts. The rearrangement joins TRBV20-1 to TRBJ1-1; D gene unclear. CDR1 is DFQATT and CDR2 is SNEGSKA in the germline V gene (reference sequence). V shed 2 bases and J shed 0 bases, with 13 bases lying between them. This CDR3 region has 15 residues. The CDR3 reads CSARFPTVMNTEAFF. The CDR3 nucleotides read TGCAGTGCTAGATTCCCCACAGTTATGAACACTGAAGCTTTCTTT.

The chain has TRBV7-9 and TRBJ2-1, with TRBD2 matching 11 bases. There are 18 residues in the CDR3. Per germline, CDR1 SEHNR and CDR2 FQNEAQ (reference sequence). V was pared by 3 bases and J by 3 bases, with 10 bases of the junction left unmatched. In DNA form, the CDR3 reads TGTGCCAGCAGCTTGACTTCGACTAGCGGGACAATCTACAATGAGCAGTTCTTC. It specifies CASSLTSTSGTIYNEQFF. Full variable domain (remainder filled in from reference TRBV7-9 and TRBJ2-1): DTGVSQNPRHKITKRGQNVTFRCDPISEHNRLYWYRQTLGQGPEFLTYFQNEAQLEKSRLLSDRFSAERPKGSFSTLEIQRTEQGDSAMYLCASSLTSTSGTIYNEQFFGPGTRLTVL.

The gene calls are TRBV29-1 and TRBJ2-1; 14 bases match TRBD2. Germline CDR1 is SQVTM and CDR2 is ANQGSEA. The J segment lost 7 bases and the V segment lost 0 bases, leaving 5 bases of the junction unmatched. This CDR3 is built from 16 residues. CDR3 in DNA: TGCAGCGTTGAAGATGGGACTAGCGGGAGCGGAAATGAGCAGTTCTTC. Residues: CSVEDGTSGSGNEQFF.

The sample holds many counts of this clonotype. The chain recombines TRBV9 with TRBJ2-2; D possibly corresponds to TRBD1 (6 bases). This CDR3 has 15 residues. CDR1 and CDR2 from the germline V gene are SGDLS and YYNGEE. Trimming left V 6 bases short and J 1 base short, with 13 bases between. In DNA, the CDR3 is TGTGCCAGCAACCCTGGGACATTGAACACCGGGGAGCTGTTTTTT. Its translation is CASNPGTLNTGELFF.

This clonotype occurred many times. The chain uses TRBV6-5 and TRBJ2-3; 15 bases align to TRBD2. With 0 bases clipped from V and 9 bases from J, the junction kept 4 bases outside the gene matches. The CDR3 contains 16 residues. Germline values: CDR1 MNHEY, CDR2 SVGAGI. The CDR3 DNA reads TGTGCCAGCAGTTACTCGACGGGACTAGCGGGAGGAACGCAGTATTTT. Protein product: CASSYSTGLAGGTQYF.

This clonotype was seen ten or more times. The chain employs TRBV9 and TRBJ2-1; 9 bases agree with TRBD2. Germline V gene lookup returns CDR1 SGDLS and CDR2 YYNGEE. V shed 4 bases, J shed 9 bases, and the junction held 14 bases outside the gene matches. CDR3 length: 16 amino acids. In DNA form, the CDR3 reads TGTGCCAGCAGCCCCCAAGCGGGAGGCCCCGGGATTGAGCAGTTCTTC. The encoded protein is CASSPQAGGPGIEQFF.